This T cell receptor (beta chain) is drawn from a study of graft-versus-host responses after intestinal transplantation. Across the whole study: Recipients underwent multivisceral, liver-intestinal, or isolated intestinal transplants.

Study outcomes and limitations: GvH clones occurred in recipient marrow; some first appeared in ileum or blood.

Graft tissue was processed to release intraepithelial and lamina propria lymphocytes. Germline V gene sequence: CDR1 SGHRS, CDR2 YFSETQ. The CDR3 totals 14 residues. Trimming took 0 bases from V and 5 from J, leaving 11 bases between them. With regard to this clone: The antigen remains unidentified.

Sequencing used immunoSEQ multiplex PCR; TCRdb keeps in-frame clones, though not all of them. The sample carries 20,000 or so clones, approximately 70% recorded once. The sequencing here drew on ileum tissue, taken about 20 days after intestinal transplant. The sequence was collected from a human patient who received an intestinal transplant, so some T cells may come from the graft donor. The V call is TRBV5-1, the J call TRBJ2-5; no firm D call. CDR3 sequence: CASSLGLVWETQYF. CDR3 DNA: TGCGCCAGCAGCTTGGGGCTAGTGTGGGAGACCCAGTACTTC.